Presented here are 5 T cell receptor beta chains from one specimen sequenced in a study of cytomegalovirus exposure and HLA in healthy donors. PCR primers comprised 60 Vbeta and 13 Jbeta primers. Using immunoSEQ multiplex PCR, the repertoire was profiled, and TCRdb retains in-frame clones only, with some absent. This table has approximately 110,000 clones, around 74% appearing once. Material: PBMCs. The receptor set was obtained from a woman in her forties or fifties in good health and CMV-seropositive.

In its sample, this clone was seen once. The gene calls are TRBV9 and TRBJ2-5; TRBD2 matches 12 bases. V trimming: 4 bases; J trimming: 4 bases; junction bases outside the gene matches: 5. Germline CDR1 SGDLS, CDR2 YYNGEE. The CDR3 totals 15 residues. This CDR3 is CASSPRTSGVETQYF. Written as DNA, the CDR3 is TGTGCCAGCAGCCCAAGGACTAGCGGGGTAGAGACCCAGTACTTC.

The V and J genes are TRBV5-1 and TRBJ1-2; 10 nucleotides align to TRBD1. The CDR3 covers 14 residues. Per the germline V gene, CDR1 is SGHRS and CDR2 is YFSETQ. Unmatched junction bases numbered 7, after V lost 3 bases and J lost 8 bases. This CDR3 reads CASSSFGQGGGYTF. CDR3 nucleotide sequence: TGCGCCAGCAGCTCCTTCGGACAGGGGGGAGGCTACACCTTC.

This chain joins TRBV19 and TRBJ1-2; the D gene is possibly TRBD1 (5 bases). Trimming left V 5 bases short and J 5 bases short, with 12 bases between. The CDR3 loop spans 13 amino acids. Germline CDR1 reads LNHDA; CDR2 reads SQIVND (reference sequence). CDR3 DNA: TGTGCCAGTAGTCCGGGCAGGGTATATGGCTACACCTTC. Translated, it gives CASSPGRVYGYTF.

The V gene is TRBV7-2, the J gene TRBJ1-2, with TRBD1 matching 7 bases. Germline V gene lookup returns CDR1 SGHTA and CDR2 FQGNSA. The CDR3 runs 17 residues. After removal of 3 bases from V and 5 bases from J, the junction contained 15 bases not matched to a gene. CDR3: CASSFLRSLGTEYGYTF. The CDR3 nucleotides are TGTGCCAGCAGCTTCCTACGTTCCCTCGGGACAGAGTATGGCTACACCTTC.

The chain's CDR3 is CASSQSGLAGGGTYEQYF. DNA of the CDR3: TGTGCCAGCAGTCAATCCGGACTAGCGGGGGGGGGAACTTACGAGCAGTACTTC. The chain links TRBV7-2 to TRBJ2-5; TRBD2 agrees at 15 bases. The J call may be faulty, since TRBJ2-7 better matches the DNA end. This CDR3 has 18 amino acids. CDR1 is SGHTA, CDR2 FQGNSA, per germline.